Shown below are 18 T cell receptor beta chains from a single sample sequenced in a study of T cells in Graves' hyperthyroidism and ophthalmopathy. RNA transcripts were the template for amplifying TCR beta CDR3 regions. HTBI primers were used for first-round RT-PCR of the TCR CDR3. TCRdb called the multiplex PCR reads again in MiXCR, with one record for every CDR3 protein. Of some 180,000 distinct CDR3 sequences in the sample, about a sixth were seen once. The specimen was blood. The receptors were sampled from a woman in her fifties or sixties with Graves' hyperthyroidism.

This clonotype has at least ten counts. J is TRBJ2-5 and V is TRBV6-1, with TRBD2 as a possible D gene (5 bases). Trimming left V 8 bases short and J 4 bases short, with 11 bases between. CDR1 and CDR2 from the germline V gene are MNHNS and SASEGT. This CDR3 contains 12 residues. The CDR3 DNA reads TGTGCCAGCGGGCGCGGGCGAGAGACCCAGTACTTC. This sequence encodes CASGRGRETQYF.

This clonotype was detected ten times or more. The chain couples TRBV28 to TRBJ1-5; D is uncertain. This CDR3 is 12 amino acids long. The germline V gene has CDR1 MDHEN and CDR2 SYDVKM. V was trimmed by 4 bases and J by 7 bases, leaving 8 bases between them. The CDR3 here is CASSSGAQPQHF. In DNA, the CDR3 is TGTGCCAGCAGTTCGGGAGCCCAGCCCCAGCATTTT.

There are a few counts of this clonotype. V usage is TRBV19 and J usage is TRBJ1-1; tentative D call: TRBD1 (5 bases). Germline V lookup: CDR1 LNHDA, CDR2 SQIVND (reference sequence). This CDR3 region has 15 residues. V gave up 6 bases and J gave up 7 bases, with 21 bases separating them. The CDR3 loop is CASRSRGWRDLEAFF. The DNA for the CDR3 is TGTGCCAGTAGGAGCCGGGGCTGGCGAGATCTTGAAGCTTTCTTT.

This clonotype was found many times. V gene TRBV25-1 combines with J gene TRBJ1-3; D unclear. Germline V gene sequence: CDR1 MGHDK, CDR2 SYGVNS. The CDR3 length is 15 residues. Trimming removed 7 bases at V and 0 bases at J, with 13 bases between. CDR3 amino acids: CASTDTGSSGNTIYF. The CDR3 coding sequence is TGTGCCAGCACTGACACGGGTTCCTCTGGAAACACCATATATTTT.

The chain employs TRBV20-1 and TRBJ2-7, with 9 bases aligning to TRBD2. The CDR3 contains 15 residues. Germline loops: CDR1 DFQATT, CDR2 SNEGSKA (reference sequence). V was clipped by 2 bases and J by 6 bases; unmatched bases: 11. CDR3 coding DNA: TGCAGTGCTAGATCTTTTGCGGGAGGGCCCACCGAGCAGTACTTC. It codes for CSARSFAGGPTEQYF.

This chain connects TRBV10-3 to TRBJ2-3; D call uncertain. The J call may not be correct, given that the DNA end is closer to TRBJ1-5. This CDR3 spans 13 amino acids. Germline CDR1 is ENHRY and CDR2 is SYGVKD. In nucleotides, the CDR3 is TGTGCCGCTAGCGTTTTGGGCACAGATACGCAGCATTTT. Its protein is CAASVLGTDTQHF.

This clonotype was recorded many times. The chain links TRBV20-1 to TRBJ2-1, with D tentatively TRBD1 or TRBD2 (5 bases each). Germline values: CDR1 DFQATT, CDR2 SNEGSKA (reference sequence). The CDR3 sequence is 14 residues long. V was trimmed by 5 bases and J by 8 bases, leaving 19 bases between them. The CDR3, as DNA: TGCAGTGCTCGGGGCCTCATCCAGGGACATGAGCAGTTCTTC. Its translation: CSARGLIQGHEQFF.

The chain carries TRBV14 and TRBJ2-7; 7 bases map to TRBD2. V gave up 1 base and J gave up 5 bases; unmatched junction bases: 8. From germline, CDR1 is SGHDN and CDR2 FVKESK. The CDR3 runs 15 residues. CDR3: CASSQGEAGIDEQYF. CDR3 nucleotides: TGTGCCAGCAGCCAAGGTGAAGCGGGAATCGACGAGCAGTACTTC.

In this sample, this clonotype turned up many times. The rearrangement joins TRBV6-1 to TRBJ2-7; 7 positions match TRBD1. Trimming took 10 bases from V and 5 from J; bases not matched to a gene: 8. Germline-derived CDR1 and CDR2 are MNHNS and SASEGT. This CDR3 comprises 12 residues. The CDR3 nucleotides read TGTGCCACCTCGACAGGGTTCCACGAGCAGTACTTC. Protein: CATSTGFHEQYF.

Concerning this clonotype itself: This may stem from a read error, because a much larger clone lies one nucleotide away. The gene calls are TRBV2 and TRBJ2-3; D assignment may be TRBD1 or TRBD2 (6 bases each). CDR1 and CDR2 from the germline V gene are SNHLY and FYNNEI. Deletions cut 1 base from V and 2 bases from J, with 16 bases between. The CDR3 contains 17 residues. The CDR3 DNA reads as TGTGCCAGCAGTGAAGAGGTTTGGGGGGCGGACACAGATACGCAGTATTTT. Translating it yields CASSEEVWGADTDTQYF.

The chain joins TRBV7-3 to TRBJ2-2, with 7 nucleotides matching TRBD2. CDR3 length: 16 residues. CDR1 is SGHTA, CDR2 FQGTGA, per germline. Trimming at V came to 1 base and at J to 4 bases, leaving 6 bases not matched to a gene. The CDR3 DNA reads as TGTGCCAGCAGCTTAAACGATGCGGGAGTCACCGGGGAGCTGTTTTTT. It codes for CASSLNDAGVTGELFF.

This clonotype was seen more than once but under ten times. A read error may be the cause here, since a much bigger clone is one base away. The rearrangement joins TRBV20-1 to TRBJ2-7; D is possibly TRBD2 (6 bases). Deletions cut 7 bases from V and 7 bases from J, with 20 bases between. In germline, CDR1 is DFQATT, CDR2 SNEGSKA (reference sequence). CDR3 length: 13 residues. In DNA form, the CDR3 reads TGCAGTGTGGGAAAAGCGGGCACCAATGAGCAGTACTTC. It encodes CSVGKAGTNEQYF.

This clonotype was counted many times. The genes are TRBV20-1 and TRBJ2-1; 8 bases are shared with TRBD2. The V gene's germline CDR1 is DFQATT and CDR2 SNEGSKA (reference sequence). With V trimmed by 0 bases and J by 10 bases, 11 bases remained unmatched. The CDR3 is 15 amino acids. CDR3 region: CSARETATGGGEQFF. CDR3 nucleotide sequence: TGCAGTGCTAGAGAGACGGCAACTGGCGGGGGGGAGCAGTTCTTC.

This clonotype was recorded at least ten times. The rearrangement uses TRBV5-6 and TRBJ2-1; D possibly corresponds to TRBD2 (6 bases). The CDR3 contains 15 residues. CDR1 is SGHDT, CDR2 YYEEEE, per germline. V was cut by 5 bases and J by 2 bases, with 14 bases left in between. In DNA form, the CDR3 reads TGTGCCAGCAGTACGACTAGACGTCCCTACAATGAGCAGTTCTTC. This codes for CASSTTRRPYNEQFF.

This clonotype has ten or more counts. This chain uses TRBV7-2 with TRBJ2-7; no firm D call. CDR1 and CDR2 (germline): SGHTA, FQGNSA. The V and J ends lost 5 bases and 7 bases respectively, with 15 bases between them. This CDR3 is 13 amino acids long. The chain's CDR3 is CASSVDGLWEQYF. The CDR3, as DNA: TGTGCCAGCAGCGTAGATGGGTTGTGGGAGCAGTACTTC.

The chain recombines TRBV9 with TRBJ1-2; 8 nucleotides align to TRBD1. Germline values: CDR1 SGDLS, CDR2 YYNGEE. The CDR3 covers 15 residues. V shed 2 bases, J shed 4 bases, and the junction held 7 bases outside the gene matches. CDR3 sequence (DNA): TGTGCCAGCAGCGTTGGGGGGACAGGTTCCTATGGCTACACCTTC. It translates to CASSVGGTGSYGYTF.

In this sample, this clonotype turned up a few times. The V call is TRBV27, the J call TRBJ2-5; 8 bases line up with TRBD1. Germline assignment: CDR1 MNHEY and CDR2 SMNVEV (reference sequence). Unmatched junction bases numbered 6, after V lost 7 bases and J lost 11 bases. CDR3 length: 11 amino acids. DNA for the CDR3: TGTGCCAGCAAAGGGACAGGCCCTCAGTACTTC. Amino acid sequence: CASKGTGPQYF.

Ten or more counts support this clonotype. The chain links TRBV24-1 to TRBJ2-5, with 7 nucleotides matching TRBD1. CDR3 length equals 15 residues. J was trimmed by 3 bases and V by 7 bases; bases with no gene match: 10. Germline CDR1 reads KGHDR; CDR2 reads SFDVKD. The CDR3 DNA reads TGTGCCACCAGCGAGCCGGGACAGTTAGAAGAGACCCAGTACTTC. Encoded protein: CATSEPGQLEETQYF.